Listed below are T cell receptor beta chains from one sample, sequenced in a study of shared clonotypes between healthy human individuals. Sequenced by immunoSEQ multiplex PCR; TCRdb stores in-frame clones only, minus some. The sample holds some 1,900,000 clones; less than 95% are singletons and the top ten take approximately 1%. The material sequenced was naive CD8+ T cells sorted from blood. The receptors stem from a man aged 18 to 35 in good health. Both conserved end residues are part of each CDR3. The order of the fields is J gene, CDR3 length, V gene, clone size, D gene, CDR3 DNA, CDR3 protein. A D gene is named only where the DNA matches it firmly. Clone size is given for some rows only: seen once, a few or many times, or a class if the clone is expanded.

TRBJ2-3	14	TRBV7-2	-	-	TGTGCCAGCAGCTTATTACGGAGCCCAGATACGCAGTATTTT	CASSLLRSPDTQYF
TRBJ2-7	16	TRBV19	-	TRBD1	TGTGCCAGTAGTATAGATGGGACAGGGGTCCCCTACGAGCAGTACTTC	CASSIDGTGVPYEQYF
TRBJ1-1	16	TRBV5-6	-	-	TGTGCCAGCAGCTTGGAGTGGGGGGCGGTGAACACTGAAGCTTTCTTT	CASSLEWGAVNTEAFF
TRBJ1-6	15	TRBV7-2	once	-	TGTGCCAGCAGCTTAGGAAGCTCCTATAATTCACCCCTCCACTTT	CASSLGSSYNSPLHF
TRBJ2-3	15	TRBV5-6	-	TRBD2	TGTGCCAGCAGCTTGGGGCTAGCGGAGGTGGTTACGCAGTATTTT	CASSLGLAEVVTQYF
TRBJ1-6	15	TRBV5-6	few	TRBD1	TGTGCCAGCAGCTTGGCGTGGACAGGGGCCTCACCCCTCCACTTT	CASSLAWTGASPLHF
TRBJ2-7	16	TRBV6-1	-	-	TGTGCCAGCAGTGAATCTAACAGCCGCTTCTCCTACGAGCAGTACTTC	CASSESNSRFSYEQYF
TRBJ2-1	12	TRBV11-2	-	-	TGTGCCAGCAGCTTGATAGGCTATGAGCAGTTCTTC	CASSLIGYEQFF
TRBJ1-2	13	TRBV18	-	-	TGTGCCAGCTCACCACCAGGGTACTATGGCTACACCTTC	CASSPPGYYGYTF
TRBJ1-5	15	TRBV2	-	-	TGTGTCAGCAGTGAGGGGGGATGGTACAATCAGCCCCAGCATTTT	CVSSEGGWYNQPQHF
TRBJ1-2	15	TRBV7-9	once	TRBD1	TGTGCCAGCCCATCACCCCGACAGGGGGCCTATGGCTACACCTTC	CASPSPRQGAYGYTF
TRBJ1-5	13	TRBV6-5	-	-	TGTGCCAGCAGTTCGGACCTTGGGCAGCCCCAGCATTTT	CASSSDLGQPQHF
TRBJ1-2	14	TRBV5-4	-	TRBD1	TGTGCCAGCACATGGGGGAACAGGGGGGAAGGCTACACCTTC	CASTWGNRGEGYTF
TRBJ2-5	13	TRBV4-1	-	-	TGCGCCAGCAGCCAAGTTAGTTTAGAGACCCAGTACTTC	CASSQVSLETQYF
TRBJ1-2	14	TRBV5-8	-	TRBD1	TGTGCCAGCAGCTTGGAAGGACAGGGTGGAGGCTACACCTTC	CASSLEGQGGGYTF
TRBJ1-5	18	TRBV4-3	-	-	TGCGCCAGCAGCCAAGATCTTTACGTCCAACAATACAATCAGCCCCAGCATTTT	CASSQDLYVQQYNQPQHF
TRBJ2-2	16	TRBV4-3	-	-	TGCGCCAGCAGCCTTAGGACTAACGGCGGGTCCGGGGAGCTGTTTTTT	CASSLRTNGGSGELFF
TRBJ2-7	12	TRBV27	-	-	TGTGCCAGCAGTCCCCAGGGACACGAGCAGTACTTC	CASSPQGHEQYF
TRBJ2-7	14	TRBV6-1	-	TRBD1	TGTGCCAGCAGTAACAGGGGGCTAGTCTACGAGCAGTACTTC	CASSNRGLVYEQYF
TRBJ2-6	18	TRBV7-9	-	TRBD1	TGTGCCAGCAGCTTATTAGGGACAGGGGGACCTGGGGCCAACGTCCTGACTTTC	CASSLLGTGGPGANVLTF
TRBJ1-2	14	TRBV7-9	-	-	TGTGCCAGCAGCCCCAACGAGAGTTGGGATGGCTACACCTTC	CASSPNESWDGYTF
TRBJ2-7	12	TRBV7-9	-	-	TGTGCCAGCAGCTTAGCAGGCGGCGAGCAGTACTTC	CASSLAGGEQYF
TRBJ2-3	13	TRBV7-2	-	-	TGTGCCAGCAGTTCGGGGTGGGGAGATACGCAGTATTTT	CASSSGWGDTQYF
TRBJ2-7	14	TRBV19	-	-	TGTGCCAGTAGTGCGGAGGGTACCCCCTACGAGCAGTACTTC	CASSAEGTPYEQYF